In this sample, the clone carrying this TCR beta chain turned up many times. Its target is not known. The sample belongs to a study of T-cell reconstitution after alpha-beta-depleted transplantation in children. Findings and limits, study-wide: Counts and diversity of T cells one year after transplant came mostly from newly produced T cells. It was reported that alpha-beta T cells came from several hundred expanded graft clones (about two months after transplant).

It was with unique molecular identifiers that the TCRbeta library was prepared. TCRdb used MiXCR to reprocess the PCR reads, holding one entry per CDR3 protein. This table has about 110,000 distinct CDR3 sequences, approximately 6.9% appearing once. The clonotype comes from a male patient between 2 and 15 years old who had a stem cell transplant for acute lymphoblastic leukemia, so the T cells may come from the graft donor. This material consisted of PBMCs, mostly from graft donor cells, taken 360 days after TCRalphabeta/CD19-depleted stem cell transplant.

Here the CDR3 reads CASSLAGRFTDTQYF. CDR3 DNA sequence: TGTGCCAGCAGCTTAGCGGGACGCTTCACAGATACGCAGTATTTT. This chain links TRBV7-9 with TRBJ2-3; the D call may be TRBD1 or TRBD2 (5 bases each). Deletions cut 0 bases from V and 2 bases from J, with 9 bases between. There are 15 residues in the CDR3. The germline V gene encodes CDR1 SEHNR and CDR2 FQNEAQ (reference sequence).